The 15 T cell receptor beta chains reported below all come from one sample, sequenced in a study of Graves' ophthalmopathy and Graves' hyperthyroidism (dated by TCRdb to 2017 to 2018). The instrument given in TCRdb is Illumina HiSeq 2000. For repertoire sequencing, the TCR beta CDR3 regions were amplified from RNA transcripts. HTBI primers and the Qiagen OneStep RT-PCR kit were used in a first-round RT-PCR, which was followed by a second-round multiplex PCR, size selection and purification. TCRdb reran the public reads through fastp at Q25 and MiXCR, keeping productive beta chains. Every CDR3 protein is listed once, alongside the most common genes and DNA of its rows. The sample includes just over 600,000 distinct CDR3 sequences, with approximately 22% observed a single time. The ten biggest clones cover about 6.6% of the sample. Sequencing input: peripheral blood. The receptors stem from a woman under 30 with stable Graves' hyperthyroidism. Some clones in this sample may be carry-over from other donors' samples. Donor details come from another sample of the same person, matched by shared clones.

This clonotype was observed many times. The rearrangement joins TRBV6-2 or TRBV6-3 to TRBJ1-5; 8 positions match TRBD1. Germline CDR1 MNHEY, CDR2 SVGEGT. The trim removed 7 bases at V and 9 bases at J, leaving 17 bases unmatched. CDR3 size: 16 residues. The CDR3 region is CASTDPAGQGPLPQHF. For the CDR3, the DNA is TGTGCCAGCACCGACCCTGCTGGACAGGGCCCTTTGCCCCAGCATTTT.

The chain recombines TRBV6-2 or TRBV6-3 with TRBJ2-6; 7 bases map to TRBD2. V trimming: 5 bases; J trimming: 0 bases; junction bases outside the gene matches: 4. This CDR3 has 16 residues. Germline V gene data show CDR1 as MNHEY and CDR2 as SVGEGT. The CDR3 DNA reads as TGTGCCAGCAGTCGAGGACTAGACTCTGGGGCCAACGTCCTGACTTTC. Protein product: CASSRGLDSGANVLTF.

This clonotype appeared many times. The DNA for the CDR3 is TGCAGCGTTAAGGAATCCACCTACGAGCAGTACTTC. Residues: CSVKESTYEQYF. The V and J genes are TRBV29-1 and TRBJ2-7; the D is unclear. Trimming took 5 bases from V and 2 from J, leaving 10 bases between them. Germline V CDR1 and CDR2: SQVTM, ANQGSEA. The CDR3 is 12 amino acids.

Comment on this clonotype: Just one base apart from a much larger clone, this may be a read error. The chain has TRBV19 and TRBJ1-1, with 8 bases fitting TRBD1. The germline CDR1 and CDR2 sequences are LNHDA and SQIVND (reference sequence). The CDR3 length is 15 residues. The DNA of the CDR3 is TGTGCCAGTACCCCAGGGGGCTATCCGAACACTGAAGCTCTCTTT. It translates to CASTPGGYPNTEALF.

This clonotype was seen many times. The chain recombines TRBV28 with TRBJ2-4; 10 nucleotides line up with TRBD2. CDR3 length: 14 residues. Germline V gives CDR1 MDHEN, CDR2 SYDVKM. Trimming took 4 bases from V and 6 from J; bases not matched to a gene: 3. The CDR3 spells CASSSRTSGNIQYF. CDR3 sequence (DNA): TGTGCCAGCAGTTCCCGGACTAGCGGAAACATTCAGTACTTC.

This clonotype occurred a few times. The V gene is TRBV6-1, the J gene TRBJ2-2; D is perhaps TRBD2 (6 bases). CDR1 MNHNS and CDR2 SASEGT come from the germline V gene. The ends were cut back, 9 bases at V and 0 bases at J, with 17 bases in the middle. This CDR3 contains 16 residues. Here the CDR3 DNA reads TGTGCCAGTTCAGGCGGGGCCTATTCGAACACCGGGGAGCTGTTTTTT. Its translation: CASSGGAYSNTGELFF.

This clonotype has at least ten counts. The V gene is TRBV12-3 or TRBV12-4, the J gene TRBJ2-7, with 7 bases identical to TRBD1. V dropped 5 bases and J dropped 1; count of bases not matched to a gene: 8. The CDR3 covers 15 residues. The chain's CDR3 is CASSPKSRGSYEQYF. The DNA for the CDR3 is TGTGCCAGCAGTCCAAAAAGCAGGGGGTCCTACGAGCAGTACTTC.

This clonotype appeared many times. J is TRBJ1-2 and V is TRBV3-1, with TRBD1 as a possible D gene (5 bases). The CDR3 sequence is 14 residues long. The germline CDR1 and CDR2 sequences are LGHDT and YNNKEL (reference sequence). V lost 0 bases and J lost 4, with 9 bases in between. CDR3 in amino acids: CASSQDRQGYGYTF. In DNA form, the CDR3 reads TGTGCCAGCAGCCAAGATCGGCAGGGCTATGGCTACACCTTC.

The table lists this clonotype with many counts. The chain couples TRBV28 to TRBJ2-7; maybe TRBD1 (6 bases). Germline V gene sequence: CDR1 MDHEN, CDR2 SYDVKM. CDR3 length: 14 amino acids. Trimming pared 4 bases from V and 3 bases from J, leaving 13 bases between. In DNA form, the CDR3 reads TGTGCCAGCAGTTACACAGGGAACCTCTACGAGCAGTACTTC. Amino acid sequence: CASSYTGNLYEQYF.

The chain uses TRBV29-1 and TRBJ1-2; the D gene is possibly TRBD1 (5 bases). The CDR3 spans 14 residues. V lost 5 bases, J lost 6 bases, and 19 bases lay in between. Germline V lookup: CDR1 SQVTM, CDR2 ANQGSEA. The CDR3 nucleotides read TGCAGCGTTTCTCCGAGTGGGCAGGGCGATGGCTACACCTTC. Translated, it gives CSVSPSGQGDGYTF.

Many counts were recorded for this clonotype. The rearrangement joins TRBV6-5 to TRBJ1-6, with D maybe TRBD1 (5 bases). This CDR3 comprises 16 residues. Per germline, CDR1 MNHEY and CDR2 SVGAGI. The V and J ends lost 2 bases and 10 bases respectively, with 18 bases between them. As DNA, the CDR3 is TGTGCCAGCAGTTACAGTTCCGGGACGGTTCAATCACCCCTCCACTTT. Residues: CASSYSSGTVQSPLHF.

This clonotype was recorded many times. V is TRBV27 and J is TRBJ1-6; 10 bases map to TRBD1. V was clipped by 8 bases and J by 7 bases; unmatched bases: 2. The CDR3 extends over 13 amino acids. The germline V gene has CDR1 MNHEY and CDR2 SMNVEV (reference sequence). DNA for the CDR3: TGTGCCAGCGGACAGGGGGGAAATTCACCCCTCCACTTT. It translates to CASGQGGNSPLHF.

This clonotype was seen ten or more times. This chain uses TRBV29-1 with TRBJ1-3; 8 bases align to TRBD1. Per germline, CDR1 SQVTM and CDR2 ANQGSEA. Trimming cost V 6 bases and J 8 bases; bases outside gene matches: 9. CDR3 length: 13 residues. The CDR3 spells CSVDGQGSDTIYF. The CDR3 coding sequence is TGCAGCGTAGATGGACAGGGTTCAGACACCATATATTTT.

This clonotype appeared many times. This sequence joins TRBV12-3 or TRBV12-4 and TRBJ2-2, with no clear D. There are 12 residues in the CDR3. V lost 6 bases, J lost 3 bases, and 5 bases lay in between. CDR3 DNA sequence: TGTGCCAGCAGGGACGACACCGGGGAGCTGTTTTTT. Translating gives CASRDDTGELFF.

This clonotype was detected many times. The chain combines TRBV11-3 with TRBJ2-2; 11 nucleotides align to TRBD2. Trimming removed 11 bases from V and 7 bases from J; junction bases left unmatched: 12. Germline loops: CDR1 SGHNT, CDR2 YENEEA. The CDR3 totals 15 residues. CDR3 nucleotides: TGTGCCGGAGACTATAGCGGGAGGGCCGTCGGGGAGCTGTTTTTT. It specifies CAGDYSGRAVGELFF.